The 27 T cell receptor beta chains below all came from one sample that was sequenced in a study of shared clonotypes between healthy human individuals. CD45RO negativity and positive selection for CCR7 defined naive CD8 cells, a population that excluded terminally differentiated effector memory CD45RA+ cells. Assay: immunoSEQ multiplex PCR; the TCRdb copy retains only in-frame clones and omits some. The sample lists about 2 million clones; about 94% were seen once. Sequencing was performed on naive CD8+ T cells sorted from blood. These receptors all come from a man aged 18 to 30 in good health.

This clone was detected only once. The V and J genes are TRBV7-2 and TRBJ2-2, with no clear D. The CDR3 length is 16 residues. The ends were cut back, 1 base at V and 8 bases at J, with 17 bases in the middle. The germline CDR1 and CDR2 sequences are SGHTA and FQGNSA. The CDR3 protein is CASSLVRPLRLGELFF. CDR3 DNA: TGTGCCAGCAGCTTAGTCCGGCCTTTGCGTTTAGGGGAGCTGTTTTTT.

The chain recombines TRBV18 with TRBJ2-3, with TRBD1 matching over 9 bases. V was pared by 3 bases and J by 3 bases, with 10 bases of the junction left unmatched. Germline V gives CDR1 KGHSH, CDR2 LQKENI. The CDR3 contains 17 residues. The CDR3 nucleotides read TGTGCCAGCTCACCCCTCCAGGGGACAGGGCTAACAGATACGCAGTATTTT. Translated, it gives CASSPLQGTGLTDTQYF.

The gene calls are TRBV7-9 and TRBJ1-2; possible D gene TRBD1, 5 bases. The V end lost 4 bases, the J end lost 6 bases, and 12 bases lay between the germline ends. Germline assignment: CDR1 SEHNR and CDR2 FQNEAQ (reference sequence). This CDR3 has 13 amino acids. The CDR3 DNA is TGTGCCAGCAGCTCATCGGGACTCCATGGCTACACCTTC. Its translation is CASSSSGLHGYTF.

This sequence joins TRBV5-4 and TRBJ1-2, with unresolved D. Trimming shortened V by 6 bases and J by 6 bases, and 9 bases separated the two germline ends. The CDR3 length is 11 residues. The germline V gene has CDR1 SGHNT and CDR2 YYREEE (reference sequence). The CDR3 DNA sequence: TGTGCCAGCACCTTAGGAGATGGCTACACCTTC. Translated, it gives CASTLGDGYTF.

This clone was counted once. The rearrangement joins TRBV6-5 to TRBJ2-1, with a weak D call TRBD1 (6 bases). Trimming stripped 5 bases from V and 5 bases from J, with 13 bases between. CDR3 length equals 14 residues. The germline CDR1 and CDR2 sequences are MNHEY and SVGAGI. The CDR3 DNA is TGTGCCAGCAGTATATACAGGGAGAACAATGAGCAGTTCTTC. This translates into CASSIYRENNEQFF.

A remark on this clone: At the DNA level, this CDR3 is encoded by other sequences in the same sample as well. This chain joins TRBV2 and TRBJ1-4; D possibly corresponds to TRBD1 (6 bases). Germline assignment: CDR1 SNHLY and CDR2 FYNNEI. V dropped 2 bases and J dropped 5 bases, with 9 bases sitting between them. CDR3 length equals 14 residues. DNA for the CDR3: TGTGCCAGCAGTGAAAGAGGGGGGAATGAAAAACTGTTTTTT. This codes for CASSERGGNEKLFF.

The chain's CDR3 is CASSHGGLSYQETQYF. As DNA, the CDR3 is TGCGCCAGCAGCCATGGGGGGTTATCGTACCAAGAGACCCAGTACTTC. This rearrangement joins TRBV4-1 to TRBJ2-5, with TRBD2 as a possible D gene (6 bases). The V end was cut by 3 bases, the J end by 0 bases, with 14 bases between. Germline V gene sequence: CDR1 MGHRA, CDR2 YSYEKL. This CDR3 has 16 amino acids.

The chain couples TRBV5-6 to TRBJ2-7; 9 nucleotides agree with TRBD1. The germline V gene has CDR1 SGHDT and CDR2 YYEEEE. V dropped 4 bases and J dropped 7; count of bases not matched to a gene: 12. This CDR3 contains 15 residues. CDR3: CASSTDLQGALEQYF. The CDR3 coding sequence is TGTGCCAGCAGCACGGACCTACAGGGGGCGCTTGAGCAGTACTTC.

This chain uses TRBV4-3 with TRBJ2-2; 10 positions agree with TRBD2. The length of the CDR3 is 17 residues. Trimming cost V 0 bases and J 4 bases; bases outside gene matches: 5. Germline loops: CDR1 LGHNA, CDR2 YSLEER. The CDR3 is CASSQEILAGSTGELFF. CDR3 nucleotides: TGCGCCAGCAGCCAAGAGATACTAGCGGGAAGCACCGGGGAGCTGTTTTTT.

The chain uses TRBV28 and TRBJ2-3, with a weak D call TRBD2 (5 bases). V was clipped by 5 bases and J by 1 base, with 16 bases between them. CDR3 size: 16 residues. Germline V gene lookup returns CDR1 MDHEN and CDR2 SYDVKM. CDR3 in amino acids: CASSPPEGPGTDTQYF. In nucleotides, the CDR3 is TGTGCCAGCAGTCCGCCCGAGGGTCCCGGCACAGATACGCAGTATTTT.

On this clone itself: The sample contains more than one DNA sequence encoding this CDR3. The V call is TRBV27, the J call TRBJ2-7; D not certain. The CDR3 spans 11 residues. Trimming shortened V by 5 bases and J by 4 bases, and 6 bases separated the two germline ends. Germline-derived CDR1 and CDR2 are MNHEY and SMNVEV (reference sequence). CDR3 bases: TGTGCCAGCAGTGATAATTACGAGCAGTACTTC. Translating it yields CASSDNYEQYF.

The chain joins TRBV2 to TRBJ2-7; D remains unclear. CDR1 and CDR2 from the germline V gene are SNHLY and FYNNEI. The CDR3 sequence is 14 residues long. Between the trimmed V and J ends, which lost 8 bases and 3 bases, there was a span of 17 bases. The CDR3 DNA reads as TGTGCCAGCTCACCCCTTTCCCAGGACTACGAGCAGTACTTC. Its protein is CASSPLSQDYEQYF.

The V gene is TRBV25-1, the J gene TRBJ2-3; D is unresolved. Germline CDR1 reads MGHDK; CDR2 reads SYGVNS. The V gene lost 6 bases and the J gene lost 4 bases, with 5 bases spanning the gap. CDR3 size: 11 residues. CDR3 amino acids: CASRLADTQYF. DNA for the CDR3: TGTGCCAGCAGATTAGCAGATACGCAGTATTTT. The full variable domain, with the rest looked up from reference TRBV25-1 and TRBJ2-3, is EADIYQTPRYLVIGTGKKITLECSQTMGHDKMYWYQQDPGMELHLIHYSYGVNSTEKGDLSSESTVSRIRTEHFPLTLESARPSHTSQYLCASRLADTQYFGPGTRLTVL.

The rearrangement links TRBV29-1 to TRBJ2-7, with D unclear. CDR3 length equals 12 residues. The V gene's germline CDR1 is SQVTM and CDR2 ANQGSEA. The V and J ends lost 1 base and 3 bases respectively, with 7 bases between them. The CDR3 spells CSVEGVHYEQYF. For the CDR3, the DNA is TGCAGCGTTGAAGGGGTACACTACGAGCAGTACTTC.

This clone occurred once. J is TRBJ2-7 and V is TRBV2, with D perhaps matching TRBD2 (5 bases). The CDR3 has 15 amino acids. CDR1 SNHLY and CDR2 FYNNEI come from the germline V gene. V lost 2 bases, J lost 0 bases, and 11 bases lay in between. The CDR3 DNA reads TGTGCCAGCAGTGAATCGTACGGGATCTCCTACGAGCAGTACTTC. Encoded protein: CASSESYGISYEQYF.

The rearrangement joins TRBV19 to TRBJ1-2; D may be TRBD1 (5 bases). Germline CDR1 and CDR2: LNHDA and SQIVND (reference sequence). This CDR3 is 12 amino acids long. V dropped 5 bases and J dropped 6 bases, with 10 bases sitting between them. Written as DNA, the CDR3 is TGTGCCAGTAGTTGGGGCCCGGATGGCTACACCTTC. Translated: CASSWGPDGYTF.

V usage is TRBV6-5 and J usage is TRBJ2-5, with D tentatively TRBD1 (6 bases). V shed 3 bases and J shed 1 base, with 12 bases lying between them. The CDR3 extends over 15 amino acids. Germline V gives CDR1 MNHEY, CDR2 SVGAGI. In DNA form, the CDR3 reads TGTGCCAGCAGTTATGCAGGGGCTCTCCAAGAGACCCAGTACTTC. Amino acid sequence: CASSYAGALQETQYF.

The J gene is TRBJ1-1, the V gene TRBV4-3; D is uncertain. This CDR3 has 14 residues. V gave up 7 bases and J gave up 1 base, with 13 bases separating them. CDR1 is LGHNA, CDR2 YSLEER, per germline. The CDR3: CASTPSEGNTEAFF. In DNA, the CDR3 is TGCGCCAGCACCCCTAGCGAGGGGAACACTGAAGCTTTCTTT.

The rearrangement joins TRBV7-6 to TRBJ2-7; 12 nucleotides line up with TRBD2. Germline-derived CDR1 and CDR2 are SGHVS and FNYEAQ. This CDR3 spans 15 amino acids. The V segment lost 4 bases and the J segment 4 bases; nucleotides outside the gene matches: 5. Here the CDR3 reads CASSWGLAGNYEQYF. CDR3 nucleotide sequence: TGTGCCAGCAGCTGGGGACTAGCGGGCAATTACGAGCAGTACTTC.

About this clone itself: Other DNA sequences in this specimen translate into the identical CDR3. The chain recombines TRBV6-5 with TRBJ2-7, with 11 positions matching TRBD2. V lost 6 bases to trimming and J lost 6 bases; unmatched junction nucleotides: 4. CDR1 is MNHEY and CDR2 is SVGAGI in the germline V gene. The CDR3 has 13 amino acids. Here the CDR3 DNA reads TGTGCCAGCAGCCCACTAGCGGGGGTCGAGCAGTACTTC. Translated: CASSPLAGVEQYF.

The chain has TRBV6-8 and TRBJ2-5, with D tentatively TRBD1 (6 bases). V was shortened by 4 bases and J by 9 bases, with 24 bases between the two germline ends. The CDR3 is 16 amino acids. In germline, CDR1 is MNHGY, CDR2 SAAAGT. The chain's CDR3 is CASSSPGHSPSVAQYF. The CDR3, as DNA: TGTGCCAGCAGTTCCCCGGGACACTCCCCATCCGTGGCCCAGTACTTC.

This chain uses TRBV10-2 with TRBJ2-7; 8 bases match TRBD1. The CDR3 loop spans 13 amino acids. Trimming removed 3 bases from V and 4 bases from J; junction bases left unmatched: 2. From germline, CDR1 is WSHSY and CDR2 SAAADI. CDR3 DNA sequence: TGCGCCAGCAGTGATGGGACAGGTTACGAGCAGTACTTC. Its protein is CASSDGTGYEQYF.

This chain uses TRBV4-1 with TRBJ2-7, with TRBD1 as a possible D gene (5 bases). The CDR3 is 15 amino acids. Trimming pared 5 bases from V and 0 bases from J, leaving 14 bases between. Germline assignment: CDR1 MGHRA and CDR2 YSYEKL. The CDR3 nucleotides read TGCGCCAGCAGCTTCAGGGTCAAGGACTCCTACGAGCAGTACTTC. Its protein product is CASSFRVKDSYEQYF.

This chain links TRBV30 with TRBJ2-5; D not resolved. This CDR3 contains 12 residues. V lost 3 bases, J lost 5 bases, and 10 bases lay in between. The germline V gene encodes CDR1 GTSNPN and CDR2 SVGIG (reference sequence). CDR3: CAWRTDSETQYF. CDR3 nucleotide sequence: TGTGCCTGGAGGACCGATTCGGAGACCCAGTACTTC. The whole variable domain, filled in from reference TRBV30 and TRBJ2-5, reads SQTIHQWPATLVQPVGSPLSLECTVEGTSNPNLYWYRQAAGRGLQLLFYSVGIGQISSEVPQNLSASRPQDRQFILSSKKLLLSDSGFYLCAWRTDSETQYFGPGTRLLVL.

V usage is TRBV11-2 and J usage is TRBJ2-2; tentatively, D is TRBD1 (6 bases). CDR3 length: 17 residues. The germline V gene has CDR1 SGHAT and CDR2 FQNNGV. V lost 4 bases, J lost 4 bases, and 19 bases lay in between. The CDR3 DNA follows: TGTGCCAGCAGCTCCCCGACAGGCCGCGATGGCACCGGGGAGCTGTTTTTT. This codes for CASSSPTGRDGTGELFF.

CDR3 in DNA: TGTGCCAGCAGCTCCGAACTTAGCGGGAGGTCCGGGGGGACCGGGGAGCTGTTTTTT. Encoded protein: CASSSELSGRSGGTGELFF. The chain uses TRBV5-4 and TRBJ2-2; the match to TRBD2 covers 10 bases. Germline V gene lookup returns CDR1 SGHNT and CDR2 YYREEE (reference sequence). CDR3 length: 19 amino acids. Germline trimming cut 3 bases from V and 5 bases from J; bases unmatched to any gene: 16.

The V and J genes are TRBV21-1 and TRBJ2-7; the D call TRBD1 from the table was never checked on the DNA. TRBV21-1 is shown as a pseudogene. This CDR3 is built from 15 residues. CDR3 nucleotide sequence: TGTGCCAGCAGTCATCAGGGATCCAAACGTTACGAGCAGTACTTC. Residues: CASSHQGSKRYEQYF.